These 18 T cell receptor beta chains originate from one sample sequenced in a study of breast tumors, draining lymph nodes, adjacent tissues. From the multiplex PCR reads, TCRdb called clonotypes with MiXCR, one entry per CDR3 protein. This table has some 250,000 distinct CDR3 sequences, under 40% appearing once. The lymph nodes were axillary draining lymph nodes from breast cancer patients. The source material was axillary lymph node tissue. Receptors were obtained from a female donor with breast cancer. Some clones in this sample may be carry-over from other donors' samples.

This clonotype was recorded at least ten times. The rearrangement uses TRBV9 and TRBJ2-2; 9 bases are shared with TRBD2. With 3 bases clipped from V and 4 bases from J, the junction kept 4 bases outside the gene matches. This CDR3 region has 15 residues. Germline values: CDR1 SGDLS, CDR2 YYNGEE. The CDR3 is CASSGGGAITGELFF. In nucleotides, the CDR3 is TGTGCCAGCAGCGGCGGGGGGGCGATCACCGGGGAGCTGTTTTTT.

This clonotype has a count of ten or more. The CDR3 region is CASRRGLAGDTQYF. CDR3 nucleotides: TGCGCCAGCCGACGGGGACTAGCGGGGGATACGCAGTATTTT. The rearrangement links TRBV4-3 to TRBJ2-3, with TRBD2 identical over 13 bases. This CDR3 contains 14 residues. The V segment lost 8 bases and the J segment 6 bases; nucleotides outside the gene matches: 5. From germline, CDR1 is LGHNA and CDR2 YSLEER.

The genes are TRBV7-2 and TRBJ2-1; the D call may be TRBD1 or TRBD2 (6 bases each). The V end was cut by 5 bases, the J end by 4 bases, with 18 bases between. The CDR3 totals 16 residues. Germline CDR1 is SGHTA and CDR2 is FQGNSA. The CDR3 spells CASSTVQGLIYNEQFF. The CDR3 DNA reads as TGTGCCAGCAGCACGGTACAGGGACTGATTTACAATGAGCAGTTCTTC.

A note on this clonotype: The junction differs from germline at one of its ends, possibly a read error. The gene calls are TRBV6-5 and TRBJ2-6, with unresolved D. The CDR3 consists of 17 residues. Germline V lookup: CDR1 MNHEY, CDR2 SVGAGI. The CDR3 coding sequence is TGTGCCAGCAGCTTGCTAGGTATTGGCTCTGGGACCAACGTCCTGACTTTC. Its translation is CASSLLGIGSGTNVLTF.

This clonotype was picked up many times. The genes are TRBV19 and TRBJ2-7; maybe TRBD2 (5 bases). Germline CDR1 LNHDA, CDR2 SQIVND (reference sequence). The CDR3 covers 14 residues. Trimming stripped 7 bases from V and 2 bases from J, with 15 bases between. CDR3 sequence: CASTPGRGAYEQYF. For the CDR3, the DNA is TGTGCCAGTACCCCCGGTCGGGGAGCCTACGAGCAGTACTTC. The complete variable domain, with remaining parts taken from reference TRBV19 and TRBJ2-7, reads DGGITQSPKYLFRKEGQNVTLSCEQNLNHDAMYWYRQDPGQGLRLIYYSQIVNDFQKGDIAEGYSVSREKKESFPLTVTSAQKNPTAFYLCASTPGRGAYEQYFGPGTRLTVT.

On this clonotype itself: A single base separates this from a much larger clone, so it may be a read error. CDR3 DNA sequence: TGTGCTAGTGGTTTCGGAGTCGGTCCTTACGAGCAGTACTTC. This gives the protein CASGFGVGPYEQYF. The rearrangement uses TRBV12-5 and TRBJ2-7; no firm D call. This CDR3 region has 14 residues. CDR1 is LGHNT and CDR2 is FRNRAP in the germline V gene. The germline V and J ends were trimmed by 3 bases and 4 bases, with 13 bases remaining between them. The full variable domain, its missing parts supplied by reference TRBV12-5 and TRBJ2-7, is DARVTQTPRHKVTEMGQEVTMRCQPILGHNTVFWYRQTMMQGLELLAYFRNRAPLDDSGMPKDRFSAEMPDATLATLKIQPSEPRDSAVYFCASGFGVGPYEQYFGPGTRLTVT.

This sequence joins TRBV25-1 and TRBJ2-2; D is ambiguous. The CDR3 covers 10 residues. Germline lookup yields CDR1 MGHDK and CDR2 SYGVNS. The V end was cut by 11 bases, the J end by 3 bases, with 4 bases between. The DNA of the CDR3 is TGTGCCGGGGACACCGGGGAGCTGTTTTTT. Amino acid sequence: CAGDTGELFF.

Details on this clonotype: Compared with germline, one end of the junction differs, possibly owing to a read error. The chain combines TRBV7-7 with TRBJ1-1; D gene uncertain. The CDR3 length is 13 residues. Per germline, CDR1 SSHAT and CDR2 FNYEAQ (reference sequence). CDR3 nucleotides: TGTGCTAGCAGCTATACAGTGAACACTGAAGCTTTCTTT. Amino acids: CASSYTVNTEAFF.

Ten or more counts support this clonotype. The V gene is TRBV20-1, the J gene TRBJ1-3; D possibly corresponds to TRBD1 (5 bases). Trimming took 2 bases from V and 0 from J, leaving 8 bases between them. The CDR3 has 14 residues. CDR1 and CDR2 from the germline V gene are DFQATT and SNEGSKA (reference sequence). The DNA for the CDR3 is TGCAGTGCTAGAAACACAGGCTCTGGAAACACCATATATTTT. It yields the protein CSARNTGSGNTIYF.

As for this clonotype: The junction does not match germline at one end; this may be a read error. The J gene is TRBJ2-2, the V gene TRBV5-1; 12 bases are a match to TRBD1. This CDR3 is 15 amino acids long. CDR1 is SGHRS and CDR2 is YFSETQ in the germline V gene. The CDR3 protein is CASSFGTGGTGVLFF. The DNA of the CDR3 is TGCGCCAGCAGCTTCGGGACAGGGGGCACCGGGGTGCTGTTTTTT.

This clonotype was counted between two and nine times. V usage is TRBV19 and J usage is TRBJ2-2; 8 positions match TRBD1. Trimming at V came to 4 bases and at J to 7 bases, leaving 8 bases not matched to a gene. Per germline, CDR1 LNHDA and CDR2 SQIVND (reference sequence). The CDR3 is made up of 15 amino acids. The DNA for the CDR3 is TGTGCCAGTAGTAACCGCAGGGGGCAAATCGGGGAGCTGTTTTTT. Translated: CASSNRRGQIGELFF.

In its sample, this clonotype was seen many times. V is TRBV6-1 and J is TRBJ1-5; D remains ambiguous. CDR1 is MNHNS, CDR2 SASEGT, per germline. Trimming removed 2 bases from V and 3 bases from J, with 11 bases in between. This CDR3 comprises 15 residues. Written as DNA, the CDR3 is TGTGCCAGCAGTGAATCGGGTAGAGTCAATCAGCCCCAGCATTTT. Translation: CASSESGRVNQPQHF.

The chain recombines TRBV11-2 with TRBJ1-6, with unresolved D. CDR3 length: 15 amino acids. Germline V gives CDR1 SGHAT, CDR2 FQNNGV. Trimming took 5 bases from V and 10 from J, leaving 18 bases between them. CDR3 amino acids: CASSQSATRGSPLHF. The DNA of the CDR3 is TGTGCCAGCAGCCAATCTGCAACACGAGGATCACCCCTCCACTTT.

The rearrangement joins TRBV6-1 to TRBJ1-5; unclear D gene. This CDR3 contains 13 residues. Germline values: CDR1 MNHNS, CDR2 SASEGT. The ends were cut back, 4 bases at V and 4 bases at J, with 8 bases in the middle. This CDR3 reads CASSVTDNQPQHF. In nucleotides, the CDR3 is TGTGCCAGCAGTGTTACAGATAATCAGCCCCAGCATTTT.

In its sample, this clonotype was seen many times. The J gene is TRBJ2-7, the V gene TRBV30; TRBD1 might be the D (5 bases). V was cut by 3 bases and J by 3 bases, with 15 bases left in between. The CDR3 spans 14 residues. CDR1 is GTSNPN and CDR2 is SVGIG in the germline V gene (reference sequence). DNA for the CDR3: TGTGCCTGGAGACCCCTAAGGGGTGGCTACGAGCAGTACTTC. Translated: CAWRPLRGGYEQYF.

This clonotype was detected ten times or more. The J gene is TRBJ2-5, the V gene TRBV19, with TRBD1 matching 9 bases. Germline V gene sequence: CDR1 LNHDA, CDR2 SQIVND (reference sequence). The CDR3 is made up of 15 amino acids. V lost 4 bases to trimming and J lost 2 bases; unmatched junction nucleotides: 5. Here the CDR3 reads CASSRGQGIQETQYF. CDR3 DNA sequence: TGTGCCAGTAGTAGGGGACAGGGCATTCAAGAGACCCAGTACTTC.

This clonotype was recorded many times. CDR3 sequence (DNA): TGCAGTGCTCCCCGGAAAAGAGGGAAAGGCTACACCTTC. It translates to CSAPRKRGKGYTF. This chain joins TRBV20-1 and TRBJ1-2; D gene uncertain. Germline values: CDR1 DFQATT, CDR2 SNEGSKA (reference sequence). Trimming took 5 bases from V and 8 from J, leaving 18 bases between them. This CDR3 has 13 amino acids.

This clonotype has at least ten counts. V gene TRBV19 combines with J gene TRBJ2-2, with 7 positions matching TRBD2. This CDR3 contains 16 residues. J lost 4 bases, V lost 1 base, and 6 bases had no gene match. In germline, CDR1 is LNHDA, CDR2 SQIVND (reference sequence). CDR3 loop: CASSIGLAVPTGELFF. CDR3 nucleotide sequence: TGTGCCAGTAGTATAGGACTAGCCGTCCCCACCGGGGAGCTGTTTTTT.